The next 24 T cell receptor beta chains were all read from a single sample in a study of blood T cell repertoires in COVID-19. The repertoire was sequenced with immunoSEQ multiplex PCR; TCRdb's copy has only in-frame clones and lacks some. The sample yields about 98,000 clones, approximately 92% seen once. Material: peripheral blood. The receptors stem from a woman in her forties or fifties with COVID-19, enrolled during active disease.

The chain has TRBV6-1 and TRBJ1-4; 7 bases map to TRBD1. Trimming cost V 2 bases and J 3 bases; bases outside gene matches: 3. This CDR3 comprises 15 residues. Germline CDR1 and CDR2: MNHNS and SASEGT. The CDR3 bases are TGTGCCAGCAGTGAAAACAGGGGCTCTAATGAAAAACTGTTTTTT. Translation: CASSENRGSNEKLFF.

This chain joins TRBV6-5 and TRBJ2-5; 7 bases are a match to TRBD1. Germline assignment: CDR1 MNHEY and CDR2 SVGAGI. V was clipped by 4 bases and J by 4 bases; unmatched bases: 6. The CDR3 is 14 residues long. CDR3 nucleotides: TGTGCCAGCAGTTCTGGACAGGTTTCAGAGACCCAGTACTTC. This codes for CASSSGQVSETQYF.

V usage is TRBV20-1 and J usage is TRBJ1-2; no clear D gene. The CDR3 is 10 residues long. CDR1 is DFQATT and CDR2 is SNEGSKA in the germline V gene (reference sequence). The V and J ends lost 5 bases and 8 bases respectively, with 9 bases between them. DNA of the CDR3: TGCAGTGCTGGGAGCTGGGGCTACACCTTC. This encodes CSAGSWGYTF.

On this clone: The same CDR3 arises from other DNA sequences in this sample as well. The chain combines TRBV5-6 with TRBJ1-3; D is unclear. V was clipped by 0 bases and J by 0 bases, with 10 bases between them. The CDR3 totals 16 residues. Germline V gene data show CDR1 as SGHDT and CDR2 as YYEEEE. CDR3 sequence reads: CASSLVRVSSGNTIYF. DNA for the CDR3: TGTGCCAGCAGCTTGGTGAGGGTTAGCTCTGGAAACACCATATATTTT. Full variable domain (outside the CDR3, taken from reference TRBV5-6 and TRBJ1-3): DAGVTQSPTHLIKTRGQQVTLRCSPKSGHDTVSWYQQALGQGPQFIFQYYEEEERQRGNFPDRFSGHQFPNYSSELNVNALLLGDSALYLCASSLVRVSSGNTIYFGEGSWLTVV.

The rearrangement joins TRBV27 to TRBJ1-5, with TRBD1 matching 7 bases. Trimming cost V 4 bases and J 3 bases; bases outside gene matches: 3. This CDR3 contains 14 residues. The germline gives CDR1 MNHEY, CDR2 SMNVEV (reference sequence). CDR3 region: CASSSGGLNQPQHF. The CDR3 DNA reads TGTGCCAGCAGTTCAGGGGGACTCAATCAGCCCCAGCATTTT.

This sequence joins TRBV19 and TRBJ1-1; 7 bases align to TRBD1. CDR3 length: 14 amino acids. Losses at the gene ends were 7 bases for V and 6 bases for J; bases not matched to a gene: 11. Germline-derived CDR1 and CDR2 are LNHDA and SQIVND (reference sequence). CDR3 nucleotides: TGTGCCAGTACTTTACAGGGGTCGGACGCTGAAGCTTTCTTT. The encoded protein is CASTLQGSDAEAFF.

This chain uses TRBV30 with TRBJ1-3; D ambiguous. This CDR3 contains 14 residues. In germline, CDR1 is GTSNPN, CDR2 SVGIG (reference sequence). With 2 bases removed from V and 4 bases from J, the gap between germline ends came to 12 bases. The CDR3 protein is CAWSPDPTGNTIYF. The CDR3 nucleotides are TGTGCCTGGAGTCCCGATCCGACAGGAAACACCATATATTTT.

The chain employs TRBV6-6 and TRBJ1-5; D is perhaps TRBD1 (5 bases). This CDR3 region has 14 residues. From germline, CDR1 is MNHNY and CDR2 SVGAGI (reference sequence). Trimming removed 0 bases at V and 4 bases at J, with 7 bases between. The CDR3 DNA is TGTGCCAGCAGTTACTCAAGGGGTAATCAGCCCCAGCATTTT. It yields the protein CASSYSRGNQPQHF.

This clone was picked up a small number of times. This chain links TRBV5-5 with TRBJ1-2; TRBD1 aligns across 7 bases. The V and J ends lost 0 bases and 4 bases, in that order; junction bases with no gene match: 6. Per the germline V gene, CDR1 is SGHKS and CDR2 is YYEKEE (reference sequence). The CDR3 has 15 amino acids. For the CDR3, the DNA is TGTGCCAGCAGCTTGGGGGGACAGTTTTCCTATGGCTACACCTTC. It codes for CASSLGGQFSYGYTF.

This chain uses TRBV11-2 with TRBJ2-7; TRBD1 agrees at 8 bases. This CDR3 has 18 residues. Germline V CDR1 and CDR2: SGHAT, FQNNGV. The V segment lost 2 bases and the J segment 3 bases; nucleotides outside the gene matches: 15. CDR3 sequence reads: CASSLWGVSPGQGYEQYF. CDR3 nucleotide sequence: TGTGCCAGCAGCTTATGGGGGGTATCTCCAGGACAGGGCTACGAGCAGTACTTC. The full variable domain, its missing parts supplied by reference TRBV11-2 and TRBJ2-7, is EAGVAQSPRYKIIEKRQSVAFWCNPISGHATLYWYQQILGQGPKLLIQFQNNGVVDDSQLPKDRFSAERLKGVDSTLKIQPAKLEDSAVYLCASSLWGVSPGQGYEQYFGPGTRLTVT.

This chain uses TRBV6-1 with TRBJ1-5, with 7 bases matching TRBD1. From germline, CDR1 is MNHNS and CDR2 SASEGT. The CDR3 spans 18 residues. J gave up 0 bases and V 4 bases, and 12 bases lay outside the gene matches. CDR3 residues: CASSVSRGFVASNQPQHF. The CDR3, as DNA: TGTGCCAGCAGTGTAAGCAGGGGGTTCGTAGCTAGCAATCAGCCCCAGCATTTT.

CDR3 region: CASSPVRVPGGGYTF. CDR3 coding DNA: TGTGCCAGCAGTCCCGTTCGGGTCCCCGGGGGTGGCTACACCTTC. This chain connects TRBV28 to TRBJ1-2; tentative D call: TRBD1 (5 bases). V gave up 5 bases and J gave up 7 bases, with 20 bases separating them. The CDR3 is 15 residues long. Per the germline V gene, CDR1 is MDHEN and CDR2 is SYDVKM.

The chain uses TRBV2 and TRBJ2-3, with a possible D match to TRBD2 (5 bases). V was pared by 6 bases and J by 1 base, with 11 bases between. CDR3 length equals 14 residues. Germline CDR1 reads SNHLY; CDR2 reads FYNNEI. The CDR3 nucleotides read TGTGCCAGCAGCGGGGTGGAGGGCACAGATACGCAGTATTTT. Protein: CASSGVEGTDTQYF.

The J gene is TRBJ1-2, the V gene TRBV19; D remains ambiguous. V was shortened by 3 bases and J by 4 bases, with 3 bases between the two germline ends. Germline V gives CDR1 LNHDA, CDR2 SQIVND (reference sequence). The CDR3 covers 11 residues. The CDR3 spells CASSIGYGYTF. The CDR3 DNA follows: TGTGCCAGTAGTATCGGCTATGGCTACACCTTC.

The chain combines TRBV18 with TRBJ2-1; 8 bases match TRBD2. Per the germline V gene, CDR1 is KGHSH and CDR2 is LQKENI. The CDR3 has 15 amino acids. V was clipped by 2 bases and J by 8 bases; unmatched bases: 8. The CDR3 DNA reads TGTGCCAGCTCACCAGTACCGGGGGGGCCCGATGAGCAGTTCTTC. Its protein product is CASSPVPGGPDEQFF.

The chain combines TRBV11-2 with TRBJ1-1; D may be TRBD1 (5 bases). Per germline, CDR1 SGHAT and CDR2 FQNNGV. The CDR3 has 14 residues. V was pared by 2 bases and J by 5 bases, with 12 bases between. The DNA of the CDR3 is TGTGCCAGCAGCTTACCCACCAGGGATACTGAAGCTTTCTTT. It translates to CASSLPTRDTEAFF. Variable domain in full (rest from reference TRBV11-2 and TRBJ1-1): EAGVAQSPRYKIIEKRQSVAFWCNPISGHATLYWYQQILGQGPKLLIQFQNNGVVDDSQLPKDRFSAERLKGVDSTLKIQPAKLEDSAVYLCASSLPTRDTEAFFGQGTRLTVV.

This clone was seen just once. V and J are TRBV28 and TRBJ2-7; a possible D gene is TRBD2 (5 bases). V lost 3 bases and J lost 2, with 5 bases in between. Germline-derived CDR1 and CDR2 are MDHEN and SYDVKM. This CDR3 has 12 amino acids. CDR3 in amino acids: CASSLRAYEQYF. The CDR3, as DNA: TGTGCCAGCAGTTTGAGGGCCTACGAGCAGTACTTC.

This chain links TRBV5-6 with TRBJ1-6; D is unresolved. Per the germline V gene, CDR1 is SGHDT and CDR2 is YYEEEE. The CDR3 is 14 residues long. Trimming cost V 0 bases and J 7 bases, with 8 bases left between them. The chain's CDR3 is CASSLGAINSPLHF. The DNA for the CDR3 is TGTGCCAGCAGCTTGGGGGCCATCAATTCACCCCTCCACTTT.

In DNA, the CDR3 is TGCGCCAGCAGCCAAGATCGAGGATTGACAGATACGCAGTATTTT. This sequence encodes CASSQDRGLTDTQYF. V and J are TRBV4-1 and TRBJ2-3; D remains unclear. Germline CDR1 MGHRA, CDR2 YSYEKL. Trimming took 0 bases from V and 3 from J, leaving 10 bases between them. The CDR3 totals 15 residues.

The gene calls are TRBV19 and TRBJ1-6; D is uncertain. Trimming cost V 8 bases and J 11 bases, with 16 bases left between them. CDR1 and CDR2 from the germline V gene are LNHDA and SQIVND (reference sequence). CDR3 length: 13 residues. The CDR3 protein is CASARGFGAPLHF. In DNA form, the CDR3 reads TGTGCCAGTGCGCGAGGGTTTGGTGCACCCCTCCACTTT.

CDR3 nucleotide sequence: TGTGCCAGCAGCCGCGCTGACAGGGTTGGTCAGCCCCAGCATTTT. Translation gives CASSRADRVGQPQHF. The genes are TRBV28 and TRBJ1-5; 7 bases line up with TRBD1. This CDR3 spans 15 amino acids. The trim removed 6 bases at V and 6 bases at J, leaving 11 bases unmatched. Germline CDR1 is MDHEN and CDR2 is SYDVKM.

The V call is TRBV6-4, the J call TRBJ1-6; D may be TRBD1 (5 bases). V dropped 2 bases and J dropped 11 bases, with 10 bases sitting between them. The germline V gene has CDR1 MRHNA and CDR2 SNTAGT. This CDR3 has 13 residues. Written as DNA, the CDR3 is TGTGCCAGCAGTGACAGGGAAGGGGCACCCCTCCACTTT. Encoded protein: CASSDREGAPLHF.

A word on this clone: The identical CDR3 is also encoded by other nucleotide sequences in the sample. The DNA for the CDR3 is TGCGCCAGCAGCTTGGCGACAGGATATGGCTACACCTTC. Protein sequence: CASSLATGYGYTF. This chain uses TRBV5-1 with TRBJ1-2; tentative D call: TRBD1 (6 bases). Trimming pared 0 bases from V and 5 bases from J, leaving 8 bases between. This CDR3 contains 13 residues. Germline V gives CDR1 SGHRS, CDR2 YFSETQ.

The chain recombines TRBV19 with TRBJ1-1, with D perhaps matching TRBD1 (5 bases). Germline V gene data show CDR1 as LNHDA and CDR2 as SQIVND (reference sequence). Between the trimmed V and J ends, which lost 7 bases and 4 bases, there was a span of 19 bases. The CDR3 length is 15 residues. In nucleotides, the CDR3 is TGTGCCAGTAACGGGCAGGAGGGGTCGGGCACTGAAGCTTTCTTT. Residues: CASNGQEGSGTEAFF.